Sequencing of this T cell receptor beta chain was carried out in a study of blood T cell repertoires in COVID-19. Study context: There were acute and convalescent COVID-19 samples, and they came from the United States, Italy and Spain. In each case, the material was cDNA or gDNA derived from T cells, B-cell-depleted T cells, or PBMCs.

The V gene's germline CDR1 is MGHRA and CDR2 YSYEKL. This CDR3 region has 16 residues. The V and J ends lost 0 bases and 2 bases respectively, with 10 bases between them. Original processing notes: Estimates of nucleated cell counts were drawn from the amplification of reference gene primers. Measured with immunoSEQ multiplex PCR; TCRdb has only the in-frame clones, and not every one. Clone size and V and J calls were adopted from that table, with D and trimming inferred from the DNA. The data contain about 80,000 clones, around 78% of them singletons. Source material: peripheral blood. The V and J genes are TRBV4-1 and TRBJ2-2, with a possible D match to TRBD1 (5 bases). The clonotype originates from a human donor in a cohort sampled during active COVID-19. CDR3 protein: CASSQEGRTNTGELFF. For the CDR3, the DNA is TGCGCCAGCAGCCAAGAGGGCAGGACAAACACCGGGGAGCTGTTTTTT.